These 27 T cell receptor beta chains share one sample of origin, sequenced in a study of blood T cell repertoires in COVID-19. Method: immunoSEQ multiplex PCR; TCRdb's copy keeps in-frame clones and lacks some. The sample contains around 140,000 clones, around 84% of which appear only once. The specimen was PBMCs or T cells enriched from blood (not recorded which). The receptors originated from a man in his forties or fifties with acute COVID-19.

V is TRBV18 and J is TRBJ2-1, with 7 bases matching TRBD2. J gave up 7 bases and V 3 bases, and 6 bases lay outside the gene matches. This CDR3 has 14 amino acids. Germline V CDR1 and CDR2: KGHSH, LQKENI. CDR3 DNA sequence: TGTGCCAGCTCACCGTCCGACGGGGGGAATGAGCAGTTCTTC. It is translated as CASSPSDGGNEQFF.

J is TRBJ2-1 and V is TRBV24-1; the D gene is possibly TRBD1 (6 bases). V was clipped by 3 bases and J by 0 bases, with 11 bases between them. This CDR3 comprises 16 residues. Germline-derived CDR1 and CDR2 are KGHDR and SFDVKD. The CDR3 DNA follows: TGTGCCACCAGTGATGGGGGCTCTCTCTCCTACAATGAGCAGTTCTTC. Encoded protein: CATSDGGSLSYNEQFF.

This clone came up once. The rearrangement joins TRBV19 to TRBJ1-4; a possible D gene is TRBD1 (6 bases). The V end was cut by 10 bases, the J end by 5 bases, with 17 bases between. Germline CDR1 and CDR2: LNHDA and SQIVND (reference sequence). This CDR3 comprises 14 residues. The DNA of the CDR3 is TGTGCCACCAGTCCCCGGACAGCAAATGAAAAACTGTTTTTT. Protein product: CATSPRTANEKLFF.

The chain couples TRBV5-5 to TRBJ1-2; D unclear. CDR1 is SGHKS and CDR2 is YYEKEE in the germline V gene (reference sequence). V was clipped by 0 bases and J by 1 base, with 7 bases between them. The CDR3 is 14 amino acids. The CDR3 here is CASSLGGSNYGYTF. CDR3 nucleotide sequence: TGTGCCAGCAGCTTGGGTGGGAGTAACTATGGCTACACCTTC.

V usage is TRBV29-1 and J usage is TRBJ2-1; perhaps TRBD2 as D (6 bases). The length of the CDR3 is 15 residues. Germline lookup yields CDR1 SQVTM and CDR2 ANQGSEA. V was trimmed by 4 bases and J by 0 bases, leaving 13 bases between them. The chain's CDR3 is CSVAVRDPSYNEQFF. CDR3 bases: TGCAGCGTTGCAGTGCGGGACCCCTCCTACAATGAGCAGTTCTTC.

The chain joins TRBV6-6 to TRBJ2-3, with no clear D. The V and J ends lost 2 bases and 1 base respectively, with 13 bases between them. CDR1 and CDR2 from the germline V gene are MNHNY and SVGAGI (reference sequence). The CDR3 sequence is 16 residues long. CDR3 sequence (DNA): TGTGCCAGCAGTTACCTAGGTCTTGGTGGCACAGATACGCAGTATTTT. Translating it yields CASSYLGLGGTDTQYF.

The V gene is TRBV13, the J gene TRBJ1-6; 7 bases match TRBD1. This CDR3 has 15 amino acids. V shed 5 bases and J 3 bases; nucleotides not matched to a gene: 4. CDR1 and CDR2 from the germline V gene are PRHDT and FYEKMQ (reference sequence). The CDR3, as DNA: TGTGCCAGCAGCACTTACAGGGGCTATAATTCACCCCTCCACTTT. Its translation: CASSTYRGYNSPLHF.

V gene TRBV7-3 combines with J gene TRBJ2-2; possible D gene TRBD1, 6 bases. V gave up 0 bases and J gave up 0 bases, with 8 bases separating them. Germline V lookup: CDR1 SGHTA, CDR2 FQGTGA. CDR3 length equals 16 residues. This CDR3 is CASSLTAGANTGELFF. For the CDR3, the DNA is TGTGCCAGCAGCTTAACGGCAGGGGCGAACACCGGGGAGCTGTTTTTT.

The chain carries TRBV29-1 and TRBJ2-1; 10 bases fit TRBD2. The CDR3 length is 16 residues. Losses at the gene ends were 4 bases for V and 5 bases for J; bases not matched to a gene: 11. Germline assignment: CDR1 SQVTM and CDR2 ANQGSEA. CDR3 region: CSVGGTGTSANNEQFF. CDR3 DNA sequence: TGCAGCGTTGGTGGGACCGGGACTAGCGCAAACAATGAGCAGTTCTTC.

The chain recombines TRBV6-5 with TRBJ2-2; 8 bases map to TRBD2. Germline V lookup: CDR1 MNHEY, CDR2 SVGAGI. The CDR3 covers 15 residues. V trimming: 5 bases; J trimming: 8 bases; junction bases outside the gene matches: 10. The CDR3 sequence is CASSTLAGSVGELFF. The DNA of the CDR3 is TGTGCCAGCAGTACCTTAGCGGGGAGTGTGGGGGAGCTGTTTTTT.

The CDR3 is CAWSVPRGVNTEAFF. The CDR3 DNA reads TGTGCCTGGAGTGTTCCCCGAGGAGTGAACACTGAAGCTTTCTTT. The chain joins TRBV30 to TRBJ1-1; no firm D call. Germline V gene lookup returns CDR1 GTSNPN and CDR2 SVGIG (reference sequence). Trimming shortened V by 0 bases and J by 0 bases, and 11 bases separated the two germline ends. This CDR3 comprises 15 residues. Supplemented by reference TRBV30 and TRBJ1-1, the full variable domain reads SQTIHQWPATLVQPVGSPLSLECTVEGTSNPNLYWYRQAAGRGLQLLFYSVGIGQISSEVPQNLSASRPQDRQFILSSKKLLLSDSGFYLCAWSVPRGVNTEAFFGQGTRLTVV.

This rearrangement joins TRBV7-8 to TRBJ2-1; D not resolved. The CDR3 runs to 13 residues. V lost 4 bases and J lost 8, with 12 bases in between. CDR1 and CDR2 from the germline V gene are SGHVS and FQNEAQ. The CDR3 sequence: CASSSVQAYEQFF. In nucleotides, the CDR3 is TGTGCCAGCAGCTCCGTTCAGGCTTATGAGCAGTTCTTC. Together with reference TRBV7-8 and TRBJ2-1, the CDR3 gives the full variable domain: GAGVSQSPRYKVAKRGQDVALRCDPISGHVSLFWYQQALGQGPEFLTYFQNEAQLDKSGLPSDRFFAERPEGSVSTLKIQRTQQEDSAVYLCASSSVQAYEQFFGPGTRLTVL.

This chain links TRBV6-5 with TRBJ1-4; no clear D gene. The CDR3 runs 15 residues. Trimming stripped 3 bases from V and 7 bases from J, with 15 bases between. Germline CDR1 is MNHEY and CDR2 is SVGAGI. CDR3 coding DNA: TGTGCCAGCAGTTATACACGGGCTCGGGGTGAAAAACTGTTTTTT. Translation: CASSYTRARGEKLFF.

This chain uses TRBV15 with TRBJ1-4; a possible D gene is TRBD1 (6 bases). Germline CDR1 is LNHNV and CDR2 is YYDKDF (reference sequence). This CDR3 contains 16 residues. V was trimmed by 3 bases and J by 5 bases, leaving 16 bases between them. The CDR3 DNA sequence: TGTGCCACCAGCAGTACCGGGACACCCGTAAATGAAAAACTGTTTTTT. This gives the protein CATSSTGTPVNEKLFF.

V is TRBV7-9 and J is TRBJ1-4, with unresolved D. V gave up 1 base and J gave up 3 bases, with 9 bases separating them. The CDR3 runs 15 residues. The germline CDR1 and CDR2 sequences are SEHNR and FQNEAQ (reference sequence). The CDR3 DNA follows: TGTGCCAGCAGCTTAGGTGGTAGATCTAATGAAAAACTGTTTTTT. It translates to CASSLGGRSNEKLFF.

The V gene is TRBV5-1, the J gene TRBJ2-7; D is possibly TRBD1 (6 bases). The V end was cut by 4 bases, the J end by 6 bases, with 26 bases between. CDR3 size: 17 residues. Germline V lookup: CDR1 SGHRS, CDR2 YFSETQ. Here the CDR3 reads CASSPSLQGFSSSEQYF. The CDR3 DNA follows: TGCGCCAGCAGCCCCTCCTTACAGGGATTCTCCTCTAGCGAGCAGTACTTC.

The genes are TRBV2 and TRBJ2-3; weak D call: TRBD2 (6 bases). V lost 8 bases and J 1 base, leaving 16 bases between the germline ends. The germline V gene has CDR1 SNHLY and CDR2 FYNNEI. The CDR3 contains 15 residues. The CDR3 DNA follows: TGTGCCAGCCCTCCCGGGGCTAGCGGCACAGATACGCAGTATTTT. As protein: CASPPGASGTDTQYF.

This chain connects TRBV11-2 to TRBJ2-2, with 7 bases identical to TRBD2. CDR3 length equals 16 residues. Germline V gene sequence: CDR1 SGHAT, CDR2 FQNNGV. J lost 5 bases, V lost 1 base, and 7 bases had no gene match. CDR3 region: CASSLVGGSFTGELFF. The CDR3 nucleotides read TGTGCCAGCAGCTTAGTGGGCGGGAGCTTTACCGGGGAGCTGTTTTTT.

The J gene is TRBJ2-1, the V gene TRBV15, with 11 bases lining up with TRBD1. V shed 1 base, J shed 7 bases, and the junction held 3 bases outside the gene matches. The CDR3 runs to 15 residues. Germline lookup yields CDR1 LNHNV and CDR2 YYDKDF (reference sequence). The CDR3 region is CATSRVGQGGNEQFF. The CDR3 bases are TGTGCCACCAGCAGAGTGGGACAGGGGGGGAATGAGCAGTTCTTC. The whole variable domain, filled in from reference TRBV15 and TRBJ2-1, reads DAMVIQNPRYQVTQFGKPVTLSCSQTLNHNVMYWYQQKSSQAPKLLFHYYDKDFNNEADTPDNFQSRRPNTSFCFLDIRSPGLGDTAMYLCATSRVGQGGNEQFFGPGTRLTVL.

The chain employs TRBV3-1 (or the pseudogene TRBV3-2) and TRBJ1-5; possible D gene TRBD1, 5 bases. Trimming took off 1 base at V and 5 bases at J, with 12 bases between the two ends. The CDR3 has 15 residues. In germline, CDR1 is LGHDT, CDR2 YNNKEL (reference sequence). The CDR3 loop reads CASSQVHTGDQPQHF. CDR3 DNA: TGTGCCAGCAGCCAAGTGCACACGGGGGATCAGCCCCAGCATTTT.

J is TRBJ1-2 and V is TRBV6-1; weak D call: TRBD1 (6 bases). Germline values: CDR1 MNHNS, CDR2 SASEGT. The CDR3 loop spans 13 amino acids. V lost 1 base and J lost 3, with 6 bases in between. The CDR3 loop is CASSEGQDYGYTF. The CDR3 coding sequence is TGTGCCAGCAGTGAAGGACAGGACTATGGCTACACCTTC.

The V gene is TRBV6-6, the J gene TRBJ1-2; 8 bases map to TRBD1. With 5 bases clipped from V and 3 bases from J, the junction kept 2 bases outside the gene matches. The CDR3 is made up of 13 amino acids. Germline CDR1 reads MNHNY; CDR2 reads SVGAGI (reference sequence). CDR3 in DNA: TGTGCCAGCAGTGCGGGACAGGACTATGGCTACACCTTC. Protein sequence: CASSAGQDYGYTF.

This clone has a handful of counts. The chain recombines TRBV4-2 with TRBJ2-1; TRBD2 is a possible D gene (6 bases). Germline CDR1 reads LGHNA; CDR2 reads YNFKEQ. Trimming cost V 6 bases and J 5 bases, with 20 bases left between them. The CDR3 sequence is 16 residues long. CDR3 nucleotides: TGTGCCAGCAGACACCAGGAGGGGATGAGCGACAATGAGCAGTTCTTC. Protein: CASRHQEGMSDNEQFF.

The chain has TRBV25-1 and TRBJ1-3; D is uncertain. The CDR3 has 12 amino acids. Looked up from germline, CDR1 is MGHDK and CDR2 is SYGVNS. Trimming pared 7 bases from V and 4 bases from J, leaving 8 bases between. The CDR3 DNA reads TGTGCCAGCACGAGGGAAGGAAACACCATATATTTT. Protein sequence: CASTREGNTIYF.

The V and J genes are TRBV7-6 and TRBJ1-3, with D tentatively TRBD1 (6 bases). The CDR3 has 14 amino acids. V lost 5 bases and J 4 bases, leaving 12 bases between the germline ends. The germline V gene has CDR1 SGHVS and CDR2 FNYEAQ. CDR3 residues: CASSLGQLGNTIYF. The CDR3 bases are TGTGCCAGCAGCCTAGGACAGTTAGGAAACACCATATATTTT.

The chain has TRBV5-8 and TRBJ1-5; D is unresolved. Per the germline V gene, CDR1 is SGHTS and CDR2 is YDEGEE. V lost 0 bases and J lost 7, with 14 bases in between. The CDR3 loop spans 15 amino acids. CDR3 in DNA: TGTGCCAGCAGCTTGGGGGGTTACCGGGAACAGCCCCAGCATTTT. Translating gives CASSLGGYREQPQHF.

The genes are TRBV9 and TRBJ1-1; 7 nucleotides line up with TRBD1. The V segment lost 3 bases and the J segment 0 bases; nucleotides outside the gene matches: 5. The CDR3 contains 15 residues. Germline V gene sequence: CDR1 SGDLS, CDR2 YYNGEE. CDR3 loop: CASSDRQGLNTEAFF. As DNA, the CDR3 is TGTGCCAGCAGCGACCGACAGGGTTTGAACACTGAAGCTTTCTTT.